This T cell receptor beta chain is drawn from a study of cytomegalovirus exposure and HLA in healthy donors. Study-level information: Roughly 180 million T cells yielded some 100 million unique TCR beta sequences, as an earlier analysis found. Regarding the study as a whole: Previous analysis showed most TCR beta V segments were productive about 90% or about 30% of the time. Beyond CMV serostatus, there was no information to go on about immune exposure.

V was shortened by 4 bases and J by 8 bases, with 14 bases between the two germline ends. Germline V gene lookup returns CDR1 MNHEY and CDR2 SMNVEV (reference sequence). The CDR3 sequence is 14 residues long. Primers included in the PCR were 60 Vbeta and 13 Jbeta primers. Clones were read by immunoSEQ multiplex PCR, and TCRdb kept only the in-frame ones, dropping some. In the table there are over 150,000 clones, under 85% of which are singletons. With respect to this clone: The antigen is not known.

The chain links TRBV27 to TRBJ1-4, with D possibly TRBD1 on 5 matching bases. Material for sequencing was PBMCs. This sequence originates from a woman between 18 and 29 years old in good health and CMV-seronegative. The CDR3 region has the DNA TGTGCCAGCAGTTCAAGAGACAGTTTCGAAAAACTGTTTTTT. Protein sequence: CASSSRDSFEKLFF.